These T cell receptor beta chains were read from a single sample in a study of vaccination and CD4 T cells after COVID-19. For these TCRs, the target antigens are not known. TCRdb called the PCR reads again in MiXCR, with one record for every CDR3 protein. The table includes 20,000 or so distinct CDR3 sequences, almost 50% detected once. The material sequenced was CD4+ T cells from blood, cultured in vitro. The receptors derive from a human donor who had recovered from COVID-19. Each CDR3 is given with its conserved first and last residue. The D gene is left open where the match is weak. A clone size is listed for some rows: how often the clone was seen (once, few, many), or a class if it is expanded.

TRBJ2-1 TRBV20-1 few NA CSALRETGEQFF TGCAGTGCCTTACGGGAGACAGGTGAGCAGTTCTTC
TRBJ1-2 TRBV19 NA TRBD1 CASSSRTGGIPNNYGYTF TGTGCCAGTAGTAGCAGGACAGGGGGAATTCCAAACAACTATGGCTACACCTTC
TRBJ1-6 TRBV19 few NA CASSPDTYNSPLHF TGTGCCAGTAGCCCTGACACGTATAATTCACCCCTCCACTTT
TRBJ2-5 TRBV24-1 NA NA CATSGPGPRRAETQYF TGTGCCACCAGTGGCCCCGGACCCCGGAGGGCAGAGACCCAGTACTTC
TRBJ2-7 TRBV7-9 NA TRBD2 CASSLEAGTLYEQYF TGTGCCAGCAGCTTAGAAGCGGGGACCCTCTACGAGCAGTACTTC
TRBJ2-7 TRBV20-1 NA NA CSARPVAYEQYF TGCAGTGCCCGACCTGTAGCCTACGAGCAGTACTTC
TRBJ1-1 TRBV12-5 few NA CASAPMGVNTEAFF TGTGCTAGTGCCCCCATGGGAGTGAACACTGAAGCTTTCTTT
TRBJ1-1 TRBV20-1 few TRBD1 CSAPRQGGNTEAFF TGCAGTGCCCCCAGACAGGGGGGAAACACTGAAGCTTTCTTT
TRBJ2-1 TRBV7-2 NA NA CASSLDTNEQFF TGTGCCAGCAGCTTAGACACCAATGAGCAGTTCTTC
TRBJ1-5 TRBV20-1 few TRBD1 CSARTTGGNQPQHF TGCAGTGCTAGGACCACAGGGGGCAATCAGCCCCAGCATTTT
TRBJ1-6 TRBV28 NA NA CASGRTNSPLHF TGTGCCAGCGGAAGAACAAATTCACCCCTCCACTTT
TRBJ2-3 TRBV6-5 NA NA CASSYSPGQYADTQYF TGTGCCAGCAGTTACTCGCCAGGGCAGTATGCAGATACGCAGTATTTT
TRBJ1-2 TRBV29-1 NA TRBD1 CSDRQGDGYTF TGCAGCGACCGACAGGGGGATGGCTACACCTTC
TRBJ1-5 TRBV30 NA NA CAWSVGTLNQPQHF TGTGCCTGGAGTGTAGGCACCCTGAATCAGCCCCAGCATTTT
TRBJ2-7 TRBV30 NA NA CAWSESSYEQYF TGTGCCTGGAGTGAGAGCTCCTACGAGCAGTACTTC
TRBJ2-3 TRBV27 NA NA CASSLWTSTDTQYF TGTGCCAGCAGTTTATGGACTAGCACAGATACGCAGTATTTT
TRBJ1-3 TRBV7-6 NA NA CASSLGYSGNTIYF TGTGCCAGCAGCTTAGGTTACTCTGGAAACACCATATATTTT
TRBJ1-5 TRBV24-1 NA NA CATSDSTLGYNQPQHF TGTGCCACCAGTGACTCTACTCTGGGATACAATCAGCCCCAGCATTTT
TRBJ2-3 TRBV7-2 few NA CASSAGADTQYF TGTGCCAGCAGCGCAGGGGCAGATACGCAGTATTTT
TRBJ1-1 TRBV10-3 few NA CAISDPLNTEAFF TGTGCCATCAGTGACCCCCTTAACACTGAAGCTTTCTTT
TRBJ1-1 TRBV28 NA NA CASSPQSGGTTEAFF TGTGCCAGCAGCCCTCAGAGCGGGGGGACCACTGAAGCTTTCTTT
TRBJ1-1 TRBV7-9 once NA CASSPNRDRVFEAFF TGTGCCAGCAGCCCCAACCGAGACAGAGTCTTTGAAGCTTTCTTT
TRBJ2-2 TRBV27 few NA CASRNRVWGGELFF TGTGCCAGCAGGAACAGGGTCTGGGGCGGGGAGCTGTTTTTT
TRBJ2-5 TRBV20-1 NA TRBD2 CSARMGLVPSGETQYF TGCAGTGCTAGAATGGGACTAGTCCCATCGGGGGAGACCCAGTACTTC
TRBJ1-6 TRBV7-3 once NA CASGVGPNNSPLHF TGTGCCAGCGGAGTAGGTCCTAATAATTCACCCCTCCACTTT
TRBJ2-2 TRBV10-3 NA NA CAISEPSGTGTGELFF TGTGCCATCAGTGAGCCTTCCGGGACTGGCACCGGGGAGCTGTTTTTT
TRBJ1-2 TRBV6-1 few TRBD1 CASSVTGGNYGYTF TGTGCCAGCAGTGTCACAGGGGGCAACTATGGCTACACCTTC
TRBJ2-5 TRBV18 NA NA CASSREETQYF TGTGCCAGCTCCCGCGAGGAGACCCAGTACTTC
TRBJ1-6 TRBV7-9 few NA CASSLEGNSPLHF TGTGCCAGCAGCTTAGAGGGTAATTCACCCCTCCACTTT
TRBJ1-1 TRBV5-1 NA NA CASSDPRRVNTEAFF TGCGCCAGCAGCGACCCACGGAGGGTGAACACTGAAGCTTTCTTT
TRBJ2-7 TRBV28 NA NA CASSLPLRVGGLRRDEQYF TGTGCCAGCAGTTTACCCCTCCGGGTGGGAGGCCTCAGGAGGGACGAGCAGTACTTC
TRBJ1-4 TRBV5-4 NA NA CASSLEGSNEKLFF TGTGCCAGCAGCTTGGAGGGGTCTAATGAAAAACTGTTTTTT